The rows below give T cell receptor beta chains drawn from one sample of a study of blood T cells in healthy people across ages. TCRdb processed the 5' RACE reads anew with MiXCR; each CDR3 protein has one entry. The data show under 1,100,000 distinct CDR3 sequences, around 25% seen once. This sample was shared with a second study, whose subject was T cells of mothers and their children.

Sequenced material: blood. The receptors here all came from a girl aged 2 to 9 in good health. Each CDR3 is given with its conserved first and last residue. D genes are given only for firm matches. A row's size may be missing; if present it is once, few, many or a size class.

.,TRBJ2-5,TRBV2,.,CASSDATEQETQYF,TGTGCCAGCAGTGATGCTACAGAGCAAGAGACCCAGTACTTC
.,TRBJ2-3,TRBV19,.,CASSPDAKDTQYF,TGTGCCAGTAGTCCGGACGCCAAAGATACGCAGTATTTT
TRBD1,TRBJ2-4,TRBV28,.,CASDTDRASKNIQYF,TGTGCCAGCGATACGGACAGGGCTTCCAAAAACATTCAGTACTTC
.,TRBJ1-2,TRBV7-9,.,CASSSFEDTF,TGTGCCAGCAGTTCTTTCGAGGACACCTTC
.,TRBJ2-7,TRBV20-1,.,CSAEILMVATYEQYF,TGCAGTGCAGAGATCCTCATGGTCGCAACCTACGAGCAGTACTTC
TRBD1,TRBJ1-1,TRBV28,.,CASSFPDREEAFF,TGTGCCAGCAGTTTTCCCGACAGGGAGGAAGCTTTCTTT
.,TRBJ2-1,TRBV4-1,few,CASSHPTYNEQFF,TGCGCCAGCAGCCATCCGACATACAATGAGCAGTTCTTC
.,TRBJ1-5,TRBV4-1,.,CASSQDRSSYQPQHF,TGCGCCAGCAGCCAAGATCGGTCCAGCTATCAGCCCCAGCATTTT
.,TRBJ2-3,TRBV20-1,.,CSARYYGTDTQYF,TGCAGTGCTAGATATTATGGCACAGATACGCAGTATTTT
TRBD2,TRBJ2-1,TRBV12-3/TRBV12-4,.,CASRTGTSGGPVNEQFF,TGTGCCAGCAGAACCGGGACTAGCGGGGGCCCTGTAAATGAGCAGTTCTTC
TRBD2,TRBJ2-7,TRBV28,few,CAIGTNYEQYF,TGTGCCATCGGGACTAACTACGAGCAGTACTTC
.,TRBJ2-5,TRBV11-3,.,CASSARGSETQYF,TGTGCCAGCAGCGCCAGGGGCTCGGAGACCCAGTACTTC
.,TRBJ2-1,TRBV24-1,few,CATGGTDYNEQFF,TGTGCCACCGGGGGGACAGATTACAATGAGCAGTTCTTC
.,TRBJ2-5,TRBV7-9,.,CASSSPPGEQYF,TGTGCCAGCAGCTCCCCGCCGGGGGAGCAGTACTTC
.,TRBJ2-7,TRBV5-6,many,CASSVLDEQYF,TGTGCCAGCTCAGTATTGGACGAGCAGTACTTC
.,TRBJ2-7,TRBV6-6,.,CASRSRSFEQYF,TGTGCCAGCAGATCCAGGAGTTTCGAGCAGTACTTC
.,TRBJ2-1,TRBV15,.,CATSTLGGNEQFF,TGTGCCACCAGCACATTAGGGGGGAATGAGCAGTTCTTC
TRBD1,TRBJ1-2,TRBV4-1,few,CASSQGTGYDYGYTF,TGCGCCAGCAGCCAGGGGACAGGGTACGACTATGGCTACACCTTC
.,TRBJ2-7,TRBV7-2,.,CASSLLGGPSFYEQYF,TGTGCCAGCAGCTTACTAGGCGGACCAAGTTTCTACGAGCAGTACTTC
.,TRBJ1-1,TRBV29-1,.,CSVAREFNTEAFF,TGCAGCGTTGCTAGAGAATTTAACACTGAAGCTTTCTTT
.,TRBJ2-5,TRBV4-3,few,CASSQGLGTPEETQYF,TGCGCCAGCAGCCAGGGCCTGGGGACTCCTGAAGAGACCCAGTACTTC
.,TRBJ2-7,TRBV27,few,CASSFGSSYGQYF,TGTGCCAGCAGTTTCGGAAGTTCCTACGGGCAGTACTTC
TRBD2,TRBJ2-3,TRBV11-2,.,CASSLAQTSGWDTQYF,TGTGCCAGCAGCTTAGCGCAGACTAGCGGATGGGATACGCAGTATTTT
.,TRBJ2-5,TRBV7-3,.,CASSLGLSQETQYF,TGTGCCAGCAGCTTAGGACTATCCCAAGAGACCCAGTACTTC
.,TRBJ1-2,TRBV20-1,.,CSARDSLHHGYTF,TGCAGTGCTAGGGACAGCTTACACCATGGCTACACCTTC
.,TRBJ1-4,TRBV20-1,.,CSARQEGSNRRDQRPNEKLFF,TGCAGTGCTAGACAAGAGGGGTCGAACCGGCGAGACCAAAGGCCTAATGAAAAACTGTTTTTT
TRBD1,TRBJ2-5,TRBV5-1,.,CVSSQTGADRPETQYF,TGCGTCAGCAGTCAAACAGGGGCGGATCGTCCGGAGACCCAGTACTTC
.,TRBJ2-5,TRBV7-9,.,CASSFFRESREQYF,TGTGCCAGCAGCTTCTTCAGGGAGTCGAGGGAGCAGTACTTC